The present T cell receptor beta chain was sequenced within a study of graft-versus-host responses after intestinal transplantation. Overall study context: In this cohort, recipients had multivisceral, liver-intestinal, or isolated intestinal transplants. All of the recipients had induction that used anti-thymocyte globulin, then tacrolimus and steroids for about 3 years. Broader study findings: Graft-donor T cell macrochimerism coincided with high graft-versus-host to host-versus-graft clonal ratios in allografts. GvH clones surfaced in recipient marrow, some emerging earlier in ileum or blood.

Sequencing used immunoSEQ multiplex PCR; TCRdb keeps in-frame clones, though not all of them. The repertoire holds 80,000 to 100,000 clones, with around nine tenths as singletons. This clone appeared once. Antigen specificity is unknown. The sample here was unstimulated CD4+ T cells sorted from spleen or lymph node cells, taken before intestinal transplant. The sequence came from a human donor who received an intestinal transplant.

The CDR3 sequence is CASSFQGTDYGYTF. The CDR3 coding sequence is TGTGCCAGCAGTTTCCAGGGAACGGACTATGGCTACACCTTC. The chain is built from TRBV6-1 and TRBJ1-2, with D perhaps matching TRBD1 (5 bases). Germline CDR1 reads MNHNS; CDR2 reads SASEGT. V was pared by 5 bases and J by 3 bases, with 13 bases between. CDR3 length: 14 amino acids.